This T cell receptor (beta chain) comes out of a study of control samples from healthy donors and cancer patients. Generated by immunoSEQ multiplex PCR, the TCRdb table keeps only in-frame clones and is missing some. The sample has 96,000 or so clones, over 90% seen once. The receptor comes from a young man in good health. Sequenced input: blood.

The CDR3 region has the DNA TGCGCCAGCAGCCAAGTCGACAGGAGAGAGCAGTACTTC. Amino acids: CASSQVDRREQYF. This chain connects TRBV4-1 to TRBJ2-7, with D possibly being TRBD1 (6 bases). Looked up from germline, CDR1 is MGHRA and CDR2 is YSYEKL. Trimming cost V 1 base and J 7 bases, with 11 bases left between them. This CDR3 comprises 13 residues.